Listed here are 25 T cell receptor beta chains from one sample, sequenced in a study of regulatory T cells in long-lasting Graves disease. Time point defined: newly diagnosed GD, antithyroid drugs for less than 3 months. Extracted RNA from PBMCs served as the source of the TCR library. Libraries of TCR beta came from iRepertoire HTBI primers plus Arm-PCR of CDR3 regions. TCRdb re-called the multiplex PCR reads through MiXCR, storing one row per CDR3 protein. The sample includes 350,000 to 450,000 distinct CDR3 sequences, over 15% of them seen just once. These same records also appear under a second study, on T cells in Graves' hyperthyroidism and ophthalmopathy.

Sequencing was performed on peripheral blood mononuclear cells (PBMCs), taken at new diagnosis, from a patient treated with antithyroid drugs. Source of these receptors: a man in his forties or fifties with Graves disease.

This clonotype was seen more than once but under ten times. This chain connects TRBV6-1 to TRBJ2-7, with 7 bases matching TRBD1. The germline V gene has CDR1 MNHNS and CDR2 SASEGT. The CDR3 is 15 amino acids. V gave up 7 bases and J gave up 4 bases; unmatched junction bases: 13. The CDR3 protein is CASTLLDRISYEQYF. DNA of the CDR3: TGTGCCAGCACCCTCCTGGACAGGATATCTTACGAGCAGTACTTC.

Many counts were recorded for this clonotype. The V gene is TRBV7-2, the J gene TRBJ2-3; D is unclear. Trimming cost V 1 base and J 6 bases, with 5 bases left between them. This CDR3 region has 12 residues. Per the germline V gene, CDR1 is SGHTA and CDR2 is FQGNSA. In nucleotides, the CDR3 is TGTGCCAGCAGCTTAGGGGCGGATACGCAGTATTTT. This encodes CASSLGADTQYF.

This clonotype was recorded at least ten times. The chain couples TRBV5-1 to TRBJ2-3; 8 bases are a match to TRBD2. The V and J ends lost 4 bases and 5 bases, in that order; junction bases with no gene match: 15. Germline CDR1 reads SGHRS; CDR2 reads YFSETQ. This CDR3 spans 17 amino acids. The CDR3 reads CASSPLRRGAVGDTQYF. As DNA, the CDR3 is TGCGCCAGCAGCCCCCTCAGGCGGGGGGCCGTTGGAGATACGCAGTATTTT.

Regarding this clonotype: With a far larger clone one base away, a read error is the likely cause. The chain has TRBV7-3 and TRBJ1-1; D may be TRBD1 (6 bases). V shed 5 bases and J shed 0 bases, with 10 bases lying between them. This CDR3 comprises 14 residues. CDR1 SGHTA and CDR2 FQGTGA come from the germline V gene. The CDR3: CASSEGHLNTEAFF. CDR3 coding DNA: TGTGCCAGCAGCGAGGGACACCTGAACACTGAAGCTTTCTTT.

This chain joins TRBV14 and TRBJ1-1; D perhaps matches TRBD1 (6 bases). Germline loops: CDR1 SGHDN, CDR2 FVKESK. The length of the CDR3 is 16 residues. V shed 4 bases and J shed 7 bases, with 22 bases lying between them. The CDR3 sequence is CASSPLGRTADFEAFF. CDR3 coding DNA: TGTGCCAGCAGCCCACTAGGGAGGACAGCCGATTTTGAAGCTTTCTTT.

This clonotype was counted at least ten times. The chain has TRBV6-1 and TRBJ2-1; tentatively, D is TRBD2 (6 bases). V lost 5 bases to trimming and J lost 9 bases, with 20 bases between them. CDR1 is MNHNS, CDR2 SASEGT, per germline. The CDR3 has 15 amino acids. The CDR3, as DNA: TGTGCCAGCAGTCCCCGGAGGGGCGCGAGGGTTGAGCAGTTCTTC. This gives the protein CASSPRRGARVEQFF.

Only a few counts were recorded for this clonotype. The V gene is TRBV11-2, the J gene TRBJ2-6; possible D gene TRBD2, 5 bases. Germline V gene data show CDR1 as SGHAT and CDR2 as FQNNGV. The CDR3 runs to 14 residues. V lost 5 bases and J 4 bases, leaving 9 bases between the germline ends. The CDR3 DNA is TGTGCCAGCAGCCAAACGGGGGGGGCCAACGTCCTGACTTTC. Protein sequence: CASSQTGGANVLTF.

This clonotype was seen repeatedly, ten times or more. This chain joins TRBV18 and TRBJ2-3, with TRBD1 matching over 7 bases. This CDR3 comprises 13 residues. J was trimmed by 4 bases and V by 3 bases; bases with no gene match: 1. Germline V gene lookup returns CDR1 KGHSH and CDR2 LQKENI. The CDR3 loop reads CASSPDRADTQYF. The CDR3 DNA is TGTGCCAGCTCACCTGACAGGGCAGATACGCAGTATTTT. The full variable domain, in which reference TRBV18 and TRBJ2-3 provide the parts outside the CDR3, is NAGVMQNPRHLVRRRGQEARLRCSPMKGHSHVYWYRQLPEEGLKFMVYLQKENIIDESGMPKERFSAEFPKEGPSILRIQQVVRGDSAAYFCASSPDRADTQYFGPGTRLTVL.

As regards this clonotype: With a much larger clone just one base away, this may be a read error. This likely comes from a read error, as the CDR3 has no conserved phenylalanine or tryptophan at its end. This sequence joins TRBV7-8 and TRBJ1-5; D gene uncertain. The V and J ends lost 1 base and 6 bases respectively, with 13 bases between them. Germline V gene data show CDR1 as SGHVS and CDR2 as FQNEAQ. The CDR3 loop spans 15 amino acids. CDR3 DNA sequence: TGTGCCAGCAGCTTAGGCAGGAGGTTTAGTCAGCCCCAGCATTTG. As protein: CASSLGRRFSQPQHL.

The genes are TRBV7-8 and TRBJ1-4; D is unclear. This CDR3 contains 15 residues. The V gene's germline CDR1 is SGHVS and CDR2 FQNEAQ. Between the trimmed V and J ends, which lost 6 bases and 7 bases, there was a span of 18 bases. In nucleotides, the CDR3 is TGTGCCAGCAGACACACCGGGATTGGGATTGAAAAACTGTTTTTT. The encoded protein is CASRHTGIGIEKLFF.

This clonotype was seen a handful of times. The CDR3 spells CASSLRLAGAYEQYF. CDR3 coding DNA: TGTGCCAGCAGCTTAAGACTAGCGGGGGCCTACGAGCAGTACTTC. The V and J genes are TRBV7-2 and TRBJ2-7; 12 bases match TRBD2. V shed 2 bases and J 2 bases; nucleotides not matched to a gene: 1. CDR3 length equals 15 residues. Germline V gene sequence: CDR1 SGHTA, CDR2 FQGNSA.

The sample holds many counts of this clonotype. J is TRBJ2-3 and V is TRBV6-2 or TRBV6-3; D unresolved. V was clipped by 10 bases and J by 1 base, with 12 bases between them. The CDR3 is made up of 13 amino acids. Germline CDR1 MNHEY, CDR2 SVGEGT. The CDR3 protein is CATRTERTDTQYF. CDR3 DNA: TGTGCCACCAGGACGGAACGCACAGATACGCAGTATTTT.

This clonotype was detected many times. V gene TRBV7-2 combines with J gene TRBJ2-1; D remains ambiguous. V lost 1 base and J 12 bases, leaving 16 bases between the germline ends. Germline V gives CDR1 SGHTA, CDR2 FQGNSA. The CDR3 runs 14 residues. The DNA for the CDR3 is TGTGCCAGCAGCTTAGGGACCTTTCGTGGGCCGCAGTTCTTC. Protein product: CASSLGTFRGPQFF.

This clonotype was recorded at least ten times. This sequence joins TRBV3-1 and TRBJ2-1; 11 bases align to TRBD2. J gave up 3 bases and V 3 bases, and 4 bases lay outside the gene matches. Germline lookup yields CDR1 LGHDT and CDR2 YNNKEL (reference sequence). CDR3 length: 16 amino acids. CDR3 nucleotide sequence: TGTGCCAGCAGCCAGGCTAGCGGGGGGTTCTACAATGAGCAGTTCTTC. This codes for CASSQASGGFYNEQFF.

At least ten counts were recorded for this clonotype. CDR3 in DNA: TGTGCCAGCAGCTTGGAAGTGTACACAGATACGCAGTATTTT. Translating it yields CASSLEVYTDTQYF. The rearrangement links TRBV5-5 to TRBJ2-3, with D hard to call. The V end was cut by 0 bases, the J end by 2 bases, with 7 bases between. CDR1 is SGHKS, CDR2 YYEKEE, per germline (reference sequence). The CDR3 is made up of 14 amino acids. Full variable domain (outside the CDR3, taken from reference TRBV5-5 and TRBJ2-3): DAGVTQSPTHLIKTRGQQVTLRCSPISGHKSVSWYQQVLGQGPQFIFQYYEKEERGRGNFPDRFSARQFPNYSSELNVNALLLGDSALYLCASSLEVYTDTQYFGPGTRLTVL.

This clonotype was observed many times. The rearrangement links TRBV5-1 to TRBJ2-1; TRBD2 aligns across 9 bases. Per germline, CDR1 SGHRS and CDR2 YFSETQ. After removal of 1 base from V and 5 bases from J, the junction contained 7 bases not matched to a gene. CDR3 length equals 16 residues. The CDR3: CASSLPSGGPHNEQFF. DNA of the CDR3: TGCGCCAGCAGCTTGCCCAGCGGGGGGCCGCACAATGAGCAGTTCTTC.

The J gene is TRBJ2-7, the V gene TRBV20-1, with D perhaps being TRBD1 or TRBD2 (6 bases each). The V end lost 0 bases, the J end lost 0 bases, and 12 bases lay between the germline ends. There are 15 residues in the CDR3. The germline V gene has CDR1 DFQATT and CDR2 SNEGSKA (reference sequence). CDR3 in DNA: TGCAGTGCTAGAGATTACAGGGACTCCTCCTACGAGCAGTACTTC. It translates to CSARDYRDSSYEQYF.

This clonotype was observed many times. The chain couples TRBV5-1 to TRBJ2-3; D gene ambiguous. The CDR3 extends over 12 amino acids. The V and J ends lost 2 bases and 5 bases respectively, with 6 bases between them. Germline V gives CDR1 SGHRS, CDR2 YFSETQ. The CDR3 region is CASSFLGDTQYF. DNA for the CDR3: TGCGCCAGCAGCTTCCTGGGAGATACGCAGTATTTT.

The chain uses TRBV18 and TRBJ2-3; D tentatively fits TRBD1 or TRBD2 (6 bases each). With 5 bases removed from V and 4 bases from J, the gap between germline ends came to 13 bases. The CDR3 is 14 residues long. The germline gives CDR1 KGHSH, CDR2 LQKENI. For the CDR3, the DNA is TGTGCCAGCTCAACTACAGGGAGGTCAGATACGCAGTATTTT. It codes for CASSTTGRSDTQYF.

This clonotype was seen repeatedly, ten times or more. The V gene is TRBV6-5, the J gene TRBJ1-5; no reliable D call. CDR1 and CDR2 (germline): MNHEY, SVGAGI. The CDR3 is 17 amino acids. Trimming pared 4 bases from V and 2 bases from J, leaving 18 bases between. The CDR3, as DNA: TGTGCCAGCAGTTCCACCCCCGGGATCTCGGGCAATCAGCCCCAGCATTTT. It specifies CASSSTPGISGNQPQHF.

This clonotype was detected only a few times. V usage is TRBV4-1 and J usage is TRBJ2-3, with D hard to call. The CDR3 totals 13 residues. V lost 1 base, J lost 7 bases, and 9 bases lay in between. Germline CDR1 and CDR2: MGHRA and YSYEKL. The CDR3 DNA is TGCGCCAGCAGCCAAGTCCCCTCCCATACGCAGTATTTT. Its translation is CASSQVPSHTQYF.

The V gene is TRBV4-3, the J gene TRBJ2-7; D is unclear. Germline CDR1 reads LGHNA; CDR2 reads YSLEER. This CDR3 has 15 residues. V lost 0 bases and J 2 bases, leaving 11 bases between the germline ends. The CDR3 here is CASSQEGQQTYEQYF. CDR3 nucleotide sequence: TGCGCCAGCAGCCAAGAGGGCCAGCAGACCTACGAGCAGTACTTC.

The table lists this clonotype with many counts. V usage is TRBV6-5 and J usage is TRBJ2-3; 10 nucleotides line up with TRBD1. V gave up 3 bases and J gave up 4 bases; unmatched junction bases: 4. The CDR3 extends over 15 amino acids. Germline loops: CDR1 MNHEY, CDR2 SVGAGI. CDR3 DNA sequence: TGTGCCAGCAGTTATAGCGGGACAGGGGCAGATACGCAGTATTTT. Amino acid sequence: CASSYSGTGADTQYF.

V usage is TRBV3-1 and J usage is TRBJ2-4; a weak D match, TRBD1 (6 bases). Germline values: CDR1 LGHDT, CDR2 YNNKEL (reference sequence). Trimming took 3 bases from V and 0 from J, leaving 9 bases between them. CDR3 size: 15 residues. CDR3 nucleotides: TGTGCCAGCAGCCACTCGGACAGAGCCAAAAACATTCAGTACTTC. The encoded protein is CASSHSDRAKNIQYF.

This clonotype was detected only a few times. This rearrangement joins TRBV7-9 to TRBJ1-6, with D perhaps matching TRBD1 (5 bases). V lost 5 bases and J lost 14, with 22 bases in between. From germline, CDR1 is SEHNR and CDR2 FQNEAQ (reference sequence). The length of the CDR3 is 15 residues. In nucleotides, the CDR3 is TGTGCCAGCAGCCCGCGGGACCGAGGTAGTTCGGCCCTCCACTTT. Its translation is CASSPRDRGSSALHF.